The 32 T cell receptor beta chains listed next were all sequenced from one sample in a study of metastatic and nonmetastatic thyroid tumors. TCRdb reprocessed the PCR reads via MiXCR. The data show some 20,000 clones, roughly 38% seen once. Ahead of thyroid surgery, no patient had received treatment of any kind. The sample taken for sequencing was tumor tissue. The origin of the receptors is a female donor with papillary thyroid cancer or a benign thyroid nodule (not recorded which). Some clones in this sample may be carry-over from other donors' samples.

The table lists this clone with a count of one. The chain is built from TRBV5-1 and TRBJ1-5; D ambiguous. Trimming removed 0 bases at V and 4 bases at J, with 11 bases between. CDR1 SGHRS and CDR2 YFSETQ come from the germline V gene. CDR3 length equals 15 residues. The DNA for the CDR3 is TGCGCCAGCAGCTTGGGACCTTTGGGGAATCAGCCCCAGCATTTT. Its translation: CASSLGPLGNQPQHF.

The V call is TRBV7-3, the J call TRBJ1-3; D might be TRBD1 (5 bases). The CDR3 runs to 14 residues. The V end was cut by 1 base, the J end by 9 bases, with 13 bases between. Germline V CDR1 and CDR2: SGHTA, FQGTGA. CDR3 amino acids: CASSLMAGSGTIYF. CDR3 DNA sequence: TGTGCCAGCAGCTTAATGGCAGGGTCGGGCACCATATATTTT.

CDR3 in amino acids: CASSLADRLQGYTF. CDR3 DNA sequence: TGTGCCAGCAGCTTAGCGGACAGACTTCAAGGCTACACCTTC. This chain connects TRBV11-2 to TRBJ1-2; the D gene is possibly TRBD1 (6 bases). The CDR3 is made up of 14 amino acids. The germline V gene has CDR1 SGHAT and CDR2 FQNNGV. Trimming shortened V by 1 base and J by 8 bases, and 14 bases separated the two germline ends.

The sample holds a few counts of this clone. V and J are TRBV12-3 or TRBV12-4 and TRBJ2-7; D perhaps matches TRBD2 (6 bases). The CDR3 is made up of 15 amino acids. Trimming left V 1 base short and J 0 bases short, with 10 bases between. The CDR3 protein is CASSLEMGLSYEQYF. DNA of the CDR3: TGTGCCAGCAGTTTAGAGATGGGACTCTCCTACGAGCAGTACTTC.

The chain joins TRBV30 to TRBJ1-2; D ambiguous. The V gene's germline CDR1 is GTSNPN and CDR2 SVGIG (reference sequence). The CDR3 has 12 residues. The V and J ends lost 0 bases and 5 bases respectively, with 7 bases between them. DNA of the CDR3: TGTGCCTGGAGTGTTGTGGGATATGGCTACACCTTC. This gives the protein CAWSVVGYGYTF. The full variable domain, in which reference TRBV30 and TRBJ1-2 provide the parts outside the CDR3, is SQTIHQWPATLVQPVGSPLSLECTVEGTSNPNLYWYRQAAGRGLQLLFYSVGIGQISSEVPQNLSASRPQDRQFILSSKKLLLSDSGFYLCAWSVVGYGYTFGSGTRLTVV.

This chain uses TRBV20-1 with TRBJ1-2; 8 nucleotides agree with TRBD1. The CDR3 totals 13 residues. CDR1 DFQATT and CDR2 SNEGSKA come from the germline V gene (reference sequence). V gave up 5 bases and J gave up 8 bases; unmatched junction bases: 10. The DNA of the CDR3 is TGCAGTGCTGAACAGGGGGGTTCGGAAGGCTACACCTTC. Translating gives CSAEQGGSEGYTF.

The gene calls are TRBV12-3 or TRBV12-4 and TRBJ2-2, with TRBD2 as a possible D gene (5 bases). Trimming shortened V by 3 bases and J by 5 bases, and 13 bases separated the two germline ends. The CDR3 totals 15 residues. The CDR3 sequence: CASSFGLARTGELFF. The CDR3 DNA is TGTGCCAGCAGTTTTGGGCTAGCCCGAACCGGGGAGCTGTTTTTT.

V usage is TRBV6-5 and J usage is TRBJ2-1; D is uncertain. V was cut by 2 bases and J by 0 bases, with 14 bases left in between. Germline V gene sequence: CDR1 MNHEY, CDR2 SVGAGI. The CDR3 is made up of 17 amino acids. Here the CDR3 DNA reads TGTGCCAGCAGTTACGGCCCGCTGGGTAGCTCCTACAATGAGCAGTTCTTC. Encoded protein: CASSYGPLGSSYNEQFF.

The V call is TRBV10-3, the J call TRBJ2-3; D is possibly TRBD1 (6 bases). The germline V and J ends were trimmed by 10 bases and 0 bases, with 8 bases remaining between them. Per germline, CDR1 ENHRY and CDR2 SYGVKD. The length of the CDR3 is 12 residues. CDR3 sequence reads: CATGQSTDTQYF. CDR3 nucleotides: TGTGCCACCGGACAGAGCACAGATACGCAGTATTTT.

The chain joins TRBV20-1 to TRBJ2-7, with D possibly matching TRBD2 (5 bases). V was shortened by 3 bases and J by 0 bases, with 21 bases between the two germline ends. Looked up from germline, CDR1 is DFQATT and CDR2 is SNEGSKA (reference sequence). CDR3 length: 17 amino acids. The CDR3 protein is CSARALMSSAFSYEQYF. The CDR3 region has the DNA TGCAGTGCTAGGGCCCTTATGAGTAGCGCCTTCTCCTACGAGCAGTACTTC.

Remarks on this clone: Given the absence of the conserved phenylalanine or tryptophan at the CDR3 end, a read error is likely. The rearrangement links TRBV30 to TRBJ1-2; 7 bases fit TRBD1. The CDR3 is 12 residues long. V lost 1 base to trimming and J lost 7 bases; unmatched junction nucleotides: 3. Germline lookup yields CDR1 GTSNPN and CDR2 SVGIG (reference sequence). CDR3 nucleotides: TGTGCCTGGAGTGAAACAGGGGCTGGCTACACCTTG. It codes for CAWSETGAGYTL.

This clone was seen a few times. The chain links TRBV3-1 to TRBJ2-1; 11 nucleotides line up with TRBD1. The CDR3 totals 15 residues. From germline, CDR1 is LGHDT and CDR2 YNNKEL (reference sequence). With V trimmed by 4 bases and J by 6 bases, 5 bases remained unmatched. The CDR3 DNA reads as TGTGCCAGCAGCCCCCGGACAGGGGGCCCCAATGAGCAGTTCTTC. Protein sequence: CASSPRTGGPNEQFF.

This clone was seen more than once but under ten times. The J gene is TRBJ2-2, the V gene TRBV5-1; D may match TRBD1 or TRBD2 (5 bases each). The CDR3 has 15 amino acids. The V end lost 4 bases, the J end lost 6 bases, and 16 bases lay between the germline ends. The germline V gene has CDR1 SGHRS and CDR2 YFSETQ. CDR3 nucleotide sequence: TGCGCCAGCAGCCCCGAGGCCCTGGGGGCCGGGGAGCTGTTTTTT. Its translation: CASSPEALGAGELFF. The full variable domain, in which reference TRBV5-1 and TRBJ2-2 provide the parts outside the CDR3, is KAGVTQTPRYLIKTRGQQVTLSCSPISGHRSVSWYQQTPGQGLQFLFEYFSETQRNKGNFPGRFSGRQFSNSRSEMNVSTLELGDSALYLCASSPEALGAGELFFGEGSRLTVL.

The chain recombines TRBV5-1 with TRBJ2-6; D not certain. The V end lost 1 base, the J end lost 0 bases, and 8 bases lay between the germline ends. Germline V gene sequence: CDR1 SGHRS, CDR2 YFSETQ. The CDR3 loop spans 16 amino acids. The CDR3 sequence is CASSLSASSGANVLTF. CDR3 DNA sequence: TGCGCCAGCAGCTTGAGTGCGTCCTCTGGGGCCAACGTCCTGACTTTC.

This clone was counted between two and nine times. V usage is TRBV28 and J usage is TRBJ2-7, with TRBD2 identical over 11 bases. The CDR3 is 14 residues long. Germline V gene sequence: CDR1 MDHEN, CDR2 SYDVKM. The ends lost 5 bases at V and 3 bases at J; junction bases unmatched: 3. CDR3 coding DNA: TGTGCCAGCAGTCCCGGGACTAGCGGCTACGAGCAGTACTTC. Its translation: CASSPGTSGYEQYF.

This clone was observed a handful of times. The CDR3 bases are TGTGCCAGCAGTGACTCCGCTACAGGGGGAAACTACAATGAGCAGTTCTTC. This gives the protein CASSDSATGGNYNEQFF. This chain uses TRBV6-4 with TRBJ2-1; 8 positions match TRBD1. Germline V gives CDR1 MRHNA, CDR2 SNTAGT. The CDR3 consists of 17 residues. After removal of 0 bases from V and 3 bases from J, the junction contained 7 bases not matched to a gene.

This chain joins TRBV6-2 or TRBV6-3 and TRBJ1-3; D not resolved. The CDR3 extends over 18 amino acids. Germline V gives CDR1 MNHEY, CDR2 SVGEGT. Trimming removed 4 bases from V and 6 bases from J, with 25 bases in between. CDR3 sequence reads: CASSSLPDGRAKENTIYF. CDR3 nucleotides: TGTGCCAGCAGTTCCCTGCCGGACGGAAGGGCGAAAGAAAACACCATATATTTT.

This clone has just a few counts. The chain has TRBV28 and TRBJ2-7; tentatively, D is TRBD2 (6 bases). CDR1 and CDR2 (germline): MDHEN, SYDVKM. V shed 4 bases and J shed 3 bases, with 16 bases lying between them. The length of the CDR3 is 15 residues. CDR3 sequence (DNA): TGTGCCAGCAGTTGGACGGGGGTAGGGATCTACGAGCAGTACTTC. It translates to CASSWTGVGIYEQYF.

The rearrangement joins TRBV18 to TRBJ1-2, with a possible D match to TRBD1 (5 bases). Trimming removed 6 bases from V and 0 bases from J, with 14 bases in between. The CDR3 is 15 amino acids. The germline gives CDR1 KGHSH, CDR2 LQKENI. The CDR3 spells CASSPGDLANYGYTF. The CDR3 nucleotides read TGTGCCAGCTCGCCGGGGGATCTTGCTAACTATGGCTACACCTTC.

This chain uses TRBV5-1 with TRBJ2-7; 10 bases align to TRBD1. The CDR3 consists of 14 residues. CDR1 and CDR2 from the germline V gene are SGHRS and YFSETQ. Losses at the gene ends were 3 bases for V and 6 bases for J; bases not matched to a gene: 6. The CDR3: CASSYDRGRVEQYF. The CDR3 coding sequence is TGCGCCAGCAGCTACGACAGGGGGCGGGTCGAGCAGTACTTC.

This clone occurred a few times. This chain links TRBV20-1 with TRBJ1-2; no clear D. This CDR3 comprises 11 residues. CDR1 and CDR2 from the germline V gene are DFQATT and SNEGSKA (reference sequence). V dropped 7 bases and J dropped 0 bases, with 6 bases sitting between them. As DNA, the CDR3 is TGCAGTGTTGGCTCTAACTATGGCTACACCTTC. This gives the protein CSVGSNYGYTF.

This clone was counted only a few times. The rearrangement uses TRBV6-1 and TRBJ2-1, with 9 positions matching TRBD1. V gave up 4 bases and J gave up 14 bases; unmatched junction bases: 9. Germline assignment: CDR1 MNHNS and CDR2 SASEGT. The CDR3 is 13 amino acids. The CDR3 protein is CASSGSTGGAEFF. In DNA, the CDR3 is TGTGCCAGCAGTGGATCCACAGGGGGCGCGGAGTTCTTC.

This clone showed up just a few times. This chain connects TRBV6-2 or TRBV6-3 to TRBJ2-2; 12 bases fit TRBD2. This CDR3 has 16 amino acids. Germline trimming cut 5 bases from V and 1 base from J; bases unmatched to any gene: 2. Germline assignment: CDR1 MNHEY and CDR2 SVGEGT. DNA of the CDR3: TGTGCCAGCAGTCTACTAGCGGGGGGGAACACCGGGGAGCTGTTTTTT. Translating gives CASSLLAGGNTGELFF.

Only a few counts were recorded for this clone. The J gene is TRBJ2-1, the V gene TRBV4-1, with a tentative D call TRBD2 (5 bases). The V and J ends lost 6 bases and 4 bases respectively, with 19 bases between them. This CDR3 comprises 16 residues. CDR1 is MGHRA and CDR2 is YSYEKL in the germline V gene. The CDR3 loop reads CASRGLPSGQYNEQFF. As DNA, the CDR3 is TGCGCCAGCAGGGGCCTACCCAGCGGCCAATACAATGAGCAGTTCTTC.

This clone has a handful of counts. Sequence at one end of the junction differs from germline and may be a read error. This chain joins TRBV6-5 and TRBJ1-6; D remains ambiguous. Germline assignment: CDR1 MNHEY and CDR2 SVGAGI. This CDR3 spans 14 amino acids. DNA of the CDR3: TGTGCCAGCAGTGACTCGAGGCAAAGACTAGCCCTCCACTTT. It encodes CASSDSRQRLALHF.

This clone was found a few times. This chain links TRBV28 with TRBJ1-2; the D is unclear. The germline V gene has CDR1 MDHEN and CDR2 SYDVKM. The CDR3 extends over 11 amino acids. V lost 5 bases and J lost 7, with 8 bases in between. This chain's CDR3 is CASSLLAGYTF. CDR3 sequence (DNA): TGTGCCAGCAGTCTTTTGGCTGGCTACACCTTC.

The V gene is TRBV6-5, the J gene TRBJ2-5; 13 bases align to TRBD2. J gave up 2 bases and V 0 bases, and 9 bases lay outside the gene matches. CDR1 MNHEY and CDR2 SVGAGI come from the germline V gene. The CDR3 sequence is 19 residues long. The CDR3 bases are TGTGCCAGCAGTTACTCATCTCTGGGACTAGCGGGACGGCAAGAGACCCAGTACTTC. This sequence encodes CASSYSSLGLAGRQETQYF.

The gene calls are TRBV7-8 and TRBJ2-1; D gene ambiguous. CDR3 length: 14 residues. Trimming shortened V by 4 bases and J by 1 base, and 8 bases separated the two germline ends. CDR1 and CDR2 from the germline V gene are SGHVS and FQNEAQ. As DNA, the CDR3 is TGTGCCAGCAGCTACAGTATTTCCTACAATGAGCAGTTCTTC. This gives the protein CASSYSISYNEQFF.

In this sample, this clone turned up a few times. CDR3 in DNA: TGTGCCAGCAGACAGGGATTTAACTATGGCTACACCTTC. As protein: CASRQGFNYGYTF. The chain employs TRBV6-1 and TRBJ1-2; TRBD1 might be the D (6 bases). Germline V lookup: CDR1 MNHNS, CDR2 SASEGT. The CDR3 extends over 13 amino acids. Trimming pared 6 bases from V and 1 base from J, leaving 9 bases between.

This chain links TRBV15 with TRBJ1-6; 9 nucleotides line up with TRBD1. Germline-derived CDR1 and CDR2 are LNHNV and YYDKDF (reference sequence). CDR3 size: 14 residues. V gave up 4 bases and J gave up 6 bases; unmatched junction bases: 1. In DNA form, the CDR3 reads TGTGCCACCAGCACGGGACAGGGTAATTCACCCCTCCACTTT. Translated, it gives CATSTGQGNSPLHF.

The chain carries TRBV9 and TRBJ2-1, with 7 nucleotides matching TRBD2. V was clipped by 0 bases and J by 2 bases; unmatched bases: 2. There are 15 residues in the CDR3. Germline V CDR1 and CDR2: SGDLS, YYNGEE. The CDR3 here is CASSVEGRAYNEQFF. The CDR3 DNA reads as TGTGCCAGCAGCGTAGAAGGGAGGGCCTACAATGAGCAGTTCTTC. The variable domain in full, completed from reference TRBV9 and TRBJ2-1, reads DSGVTQTPKHLITATGQRVTLRCSPRSGDLSVYWYQQSLDQGLQFLIQYYNGEERAKGNILERFSAQQFPDLHSELNLSSLELGDSALYFCASSVEGRAYNEQFFGPGTRLTVL.

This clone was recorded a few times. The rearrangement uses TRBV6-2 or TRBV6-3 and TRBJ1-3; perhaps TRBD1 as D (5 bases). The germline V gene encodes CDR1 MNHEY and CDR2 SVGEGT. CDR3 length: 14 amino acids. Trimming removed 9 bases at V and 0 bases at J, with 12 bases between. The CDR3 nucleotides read TGTGCCAGTGAACGGGGGGGCTCTGGAAACACCATATATTTT. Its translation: CASERGGSGNTIYF.